This T cell receptor (delta chain) was recovered during a study of γδ T cells in repeated Plasmodium falciparum infection. In the study overall: Four controlled malaria infections with P. falciparum NF54 spanned about 23 months. Samples were taken at baseline, before some infections, and 21 days after each. Findings and limits, study-wide: Repeated controlled infections reportedly drove waves of new clonotype selection in Vdelta2-negative, mostly Vdelta1+, gammadelta repertoires.

Flow sorting of PBMC yielded separate Vgamma9/Vdelta2+ and Vdelta2-negative gammadelta T cell populations for bulk repertoire analysis. This clone turned up a few times. What it binds is unknown. A far larger clone differs by one base, so this is likely a read error. Within the sample, other DNA sequences also encode this same CDR3. Both TRG and TRD chains were sequenced from each sorted sample. TCRdb reanalyzed the multiplex PCR reads using CATT. The data contain 70,000 to 95,000 delta-chain clones, roughly 1.4% of them singletons. This CDR3 has 20 amino acids. From germline, CDR1 is GEAIGNYY and CDR2 EKD. Trimming removed 1 base at V and 0 bases at J, with 26 bases between.

Sequences were obtained from gamma-delta T cells from blood. This TCR derives from a pool of human donors (malaria-infected and uninfected, not separated). The chain joins TRDV2 to TRDJ1; D is possibly TRDD3 (6 bases). The J gene is not listed in TCRdb, so it was assigned here from a DNA match to germline. The chain's CDR3 is CACDTIGGDTLSPYTDKLIF. CDR3 coding DNA: TGTGCCTGTGACACGATCGGGGGGGACACCCTGAGCCCGTACACCGATAAACTCATCTTT.